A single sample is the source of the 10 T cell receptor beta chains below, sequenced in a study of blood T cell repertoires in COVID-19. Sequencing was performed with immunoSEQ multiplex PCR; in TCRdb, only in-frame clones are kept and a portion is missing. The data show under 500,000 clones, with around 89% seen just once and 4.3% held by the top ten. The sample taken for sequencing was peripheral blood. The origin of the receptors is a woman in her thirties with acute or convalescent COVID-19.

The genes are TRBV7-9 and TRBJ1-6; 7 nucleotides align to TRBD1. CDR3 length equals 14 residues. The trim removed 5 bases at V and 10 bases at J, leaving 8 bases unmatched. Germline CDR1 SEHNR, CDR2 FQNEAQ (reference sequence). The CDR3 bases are TGTGCCAGCAGCCCAGGGGGGAAAGGGTCACCCCTCCACTTT. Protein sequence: CASSPGGKGSPLHF.

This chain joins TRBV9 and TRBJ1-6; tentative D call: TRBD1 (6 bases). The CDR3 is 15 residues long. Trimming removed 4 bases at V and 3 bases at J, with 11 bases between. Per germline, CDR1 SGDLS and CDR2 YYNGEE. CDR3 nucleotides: TGTGCCAGCAGCCCAGGGGACTACTATAATTCACCCCTCCACTTT. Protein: CASSPGDYYNSPLHF.

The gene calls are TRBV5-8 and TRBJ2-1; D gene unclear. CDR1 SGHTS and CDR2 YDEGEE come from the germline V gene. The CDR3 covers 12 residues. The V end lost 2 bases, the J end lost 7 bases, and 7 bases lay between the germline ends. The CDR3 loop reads CASSFSQNEQFF. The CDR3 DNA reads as TGTGCCAGCAGCTTTTCACAGAATGAGCAGTTCTTC.

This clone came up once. The CDR3 sequence: CASSLGGITDTQYF. The CDR3 nucleotides are TGTGCCAGCAGCTTGGGGGGGATCACAGATACGCAGTATTTT. The J gene is TRBJ2-3, the V gene TRBV9; 7 positions match TRBD2. CDR3 length: 14 residues. The germline CDR1 and CDR2 sequences are SGDLS and YYNGEE. V lost 4 bases and J lost 2; bases outside the gene matches: 4.

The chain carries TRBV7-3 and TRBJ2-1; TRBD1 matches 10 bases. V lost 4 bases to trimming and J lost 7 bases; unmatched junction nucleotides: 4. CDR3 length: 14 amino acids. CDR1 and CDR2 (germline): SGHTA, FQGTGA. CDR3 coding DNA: TGTGCCAGCAGCTCCTCGGGACAGGGGAATGAGCAGTTCTTC. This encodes CASSSSGQGNEQFF.

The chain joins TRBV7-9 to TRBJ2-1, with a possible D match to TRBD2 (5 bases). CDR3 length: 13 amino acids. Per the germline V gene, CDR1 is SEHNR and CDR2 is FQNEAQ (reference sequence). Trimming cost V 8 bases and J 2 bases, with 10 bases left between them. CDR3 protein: CASRGVAYNEQFF. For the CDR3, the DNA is TGTGCCAGCCGGGGAGTCGCCTACAATGAGCAGTTCTTC.

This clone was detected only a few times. DNA for the CDR3: TGTGCCAGCAGCCTCGGGACAGGTACTGGAAACACCATATATTTT. This sequence encodes CASSLGTGTGNTIYF. V gene TRBV16 combines with J gene TRBJ1-3; the match to TRBD1 covers 8 bases. J lost 2 bases, V lost 4 bases, and 4 bases had no gene match. This CDR3 comprises 15 residues. CDR1 is KGHSY and CDR2 is FQNENV in the germline V gene.

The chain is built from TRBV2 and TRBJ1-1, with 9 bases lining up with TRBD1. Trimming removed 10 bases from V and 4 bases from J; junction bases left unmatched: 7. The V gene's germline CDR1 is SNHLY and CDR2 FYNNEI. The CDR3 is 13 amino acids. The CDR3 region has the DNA TGTGCCACTGCGGACAGGGGCGGCACTGAAGCTTTCTTT. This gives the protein CATADRGGTEAFF.

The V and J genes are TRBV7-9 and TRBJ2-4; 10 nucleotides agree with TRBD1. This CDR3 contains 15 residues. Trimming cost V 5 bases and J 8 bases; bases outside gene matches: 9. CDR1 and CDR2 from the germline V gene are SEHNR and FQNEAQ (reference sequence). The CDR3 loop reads CASSPQTGGRDIQYF. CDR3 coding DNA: TGTGCCAGCAGCCCCCAGACAGGGGGCCGGGACATTCAGTACTTC.

The CDR3 protein is CASSYLPGTHEQYF. The CDR3 DNA is TGTGCCAGCAGTTACCTACCAGGGACACACGAGCAGTACTTC. J is TRBJ2-7 and V is TRBV6-5; D possibly corresponds to TRBD1 (6 bases). The germline V gene has CDR1 MNHEY and CDR2 SVGAGI. Trimming removed 2 bases from V and 5 bases from J, with 13 bases in between. The CDR3 is 14 amino acids.